Below, 7 T cell receptor beta chains from the same sample are listed, as sequenced in a study of CXCR3-negative and CXCR3-positive naive CD8 T cells. The TRB cDNA libraries were prepared by 5' RACE with UMI labels. Reprocessing the 5' RACE reads, TCRdb reports a single entry for every CDR3 protein and omits DNA. The sample totals around 48,000 distinct CDR3 sequences. Source material: memory CD8+ T cells from blood. The receptors derive from a human donor in good health. Some clones in this sample may be carry-over from other donors' samples.

The chain joins TRBV7-3 to TRBJ2-1; there is no DNA to check the TCRdb D call of TRBD1. Looked up from germline, CDR1 is SGHTA and CDR2 is FQGTGA. There are 15 residues in the CDR3. CDR3 in amino acids: CASSSPGQGPNEQFF.

The chain links TRBV29-1 to TRBJ1-1. Looked up from germline, CDR1 is SQVTM and CDR2 is ANQGSEA. The CDR3 has 12 amino acids. The CDR3 loop reads CSVDSMNTEAFF. The entire variable domain, with the rest obtained from reference TRBV29-1 and TRBJ1-1, is as follows: SAVISQKPSRDICQRGTSLTIQCQVDSQVTMMFWYRQQPGQSLTLIATANQGSEATYESGFVIDKFPISRPNLTFSTLTVSNMSPEDSSIYLCSVDSMNTEAFFGQGTRLTVV.

The chain employs TRBV20-1 and TRBJ1-5. The germline gives CDR1 DFQATT, CDR2 SNEGSKA (reference sequence). This CDR3 has 13 amino acids. CDR3 loop: CSAPRGGGQPQHF.

The chain is built from TRBV18 and TRBJ1-2; TCRdb proposes TRBD1, but this gene call is untestable without DNA. The CDR3 runs 14 residues. CDR1 is KGHSH, CDR2 LQKENI, per germline. CDR3 sequence: CASSETTAFYGYTF.

The chain couples TRBV2 to TRBJ2-1; without DNA, the TCRdb call of TRBD1 cannot be checked. The CDR3 is 12 residues long. CDR1 and CDR2 (germline): SNHLY, FYNNEI. The CDR3 here is CASIRDKGEQFF. Complete variable domain (other parts from reference TRBV2 and TRBJ2-1): EPEVTQTPSHQVTQMGQEVILRCVPISNHLYFYWYRQILGQKVEFLVSFYNNEISEKSEIFDDQFSVERPDGSNFTLKIRSTKLEDSAMYFCASIRDKGEQFFGPGTRLTVL.

The chain has TRBV29-1 and TRBJ2-7. The CDR3 length is 13 residues. CDR1 is SQVTM and CDR2 is ANQGSEA in the germline V gene. This CDR3 reads CSVEDDGPHEQYF.

V and J are TRBV27 and TRBJ2-1; absent DNA, TCRdb's TRBD2 call cannot be checked. This CDR3 region has 16 residues. The germline CDR1 and CDR2 sequences are MNHEY and SMNVEV (reference sequence). This CDR3 reads CASSVSGLRPSDEQFF.